This TCR beta chain was sequenced during a study of Ad26.COV2.S vaccination and SARS-CoV-2 variants (dated by TCRdb to 2020 to 2023). Turning to the overall study: Donors in the vaccine arm were drawn from COV1001, a multicentre, randomized, double-blind, placebo-controlled phase I-IIa trial testing Ad26.COV2.S in healthy adults. Dosing of Ad26.COV2.S was intramuscular, at either 5x10^10 or 1x10^11 viral particles, delivered as one shot or as two shots spaced 56 days apart. TCRbeta repertoire sequencing served as the tool for gauging how specific and how broad the SARS-CoV-2-reactive T cell receptors were following Ad26.COV2.S vaccination. The TCR-sequenced set comprised about 32 samples: some 20 Ad26.COV2.S vaccine recipients, 5 placebo recipients and 8 SARS-CoV-2 convalescent individuals. Participants in the trial were split at random into five groups of five each, receiving low-dose or high-dose Ad26.COV2.S once or twice, or else placebo on both occasions. Investigators remained blinded to trial group allocation during experiments and outcome assessment. The paper's findings and limits, for the study overall: The study lacked the statistical power to compare responses across vaccine doses or regimens. Compared with placebo recipients, Ad26.COV2.S recipients showed higher spike-specific TCR breadth (P = 0.0014). Substantial breadth of spike-specific CD8+ and CD4+ T cell responses was reported after vaccination. Non-spike TCR breadth was comparable between vaccine and placebo recipients, consistent with the vaccine containing only spike. It was noted by the authors that total T cell responses may have been underestimated by the TCR breadth and depth analyses.

According to the study, the label for this sample's treatment or condition signals: some 20 received Ad26.COV2.S at low or high dose, single or two shots; five or six received placebo; per-sample allocation not given. For vaccine and placebo recipients, repertoires were sequenced using samples collected on day 63 after the first injection. Between 29 July and 7 August 2020, Cohort 1b enrolled about 27 adults aged 18-55 years at one site in Boston, USA. As a vaccine, Ad26.COV2.S was a replication-incompetent adenovirus type 26 vector that expressed a prefusion-stabilized SARS-CoV-2 spike protein derived from the original Wuhan strain. Remarks on this clone: Its cognate antigen has yet to be identified. Per-base qualities were not stored, and no clone one base away is much larger.

The immunoSEQ Assay was the method used to sequence TCRbeta CDR3 regions. After extraction, genomic DNA underwent amplification by bias-controlled multiplex PCR, followed by high-throughput sequencing. The authors' analysis ran thus. Collapsing and filtering of sequences were performed to quantify the absolute abundance of each unique TCRbeta CDR3 region. T cell fraction was estimated by normalizing TCRbeta template counts to usable DNA, with usable DNA measured through amplification of reference genes found in all nucleated cells. Repertoire TCRs were annotated as SARS-CoV-2-specific when V gene, CDR3 amino acid sequence and J gene were exactly matched to a known reactive TCR set. MIRA supplied the reference SARS-CoV-2 TCR set, which was filtered for enrichment in COVID-19-positive ImmuneCODE repertoires so that public or cross-reactive TCRs were removed. Drawing on the MIRA antigens, annotated TCRs were analysed further at the level of specific ORF or position within ORF. Breadth was defined as the number of annotated unique rearrangements divided by the total number of unique productive rearrangements, and depth was defined as the summed frequency of the annotated unique rearrangements. Two-sided Wilcoxon rank-sum tests were used to compare TCR breadth between groups. TCRdb provides this immuneACCESS table in a form limited to in-frame rearrangements. Some clones are lacking; in checked studies, under half of them reflect an unresolved V gene, and why the rest are absent is not known. V and J calls and clone size are those listed in that table; D and trimming were worked out from the DNA. The sample table holds 240,000 or so clones, of which roughly 88% were seen once. Jointly, the top ten make up approximately 12% of the sample.

Specimen: peripheral blood, collected in a trial of Ad26.COV2.S vaccine versus placebo. The origin of this receptor is a person aged 18-65 years who received the Ad26.COV2.S COVID-19 vaccine or a placebo.

The bases read TGTGCCAGCAGCTTGGGTGGTGGCTACACCTTC. Its translation reads: CASSLGGGYTF. In this chain, TRBV5-8 is recombined with TRBJ1-2; no D gene call is confident. Its CDR3 holds 11 amino acids, cysteine through phenylalanine. The read is trimmed to its CDR3 DNA, 33 bases read in frame from base 1. From the germline V gene, CDR1 is SGHTS and CDR2 is YDEGEE. At the junction V is shortened by 0 bases and J by 7 bases, with 4 bases in between.